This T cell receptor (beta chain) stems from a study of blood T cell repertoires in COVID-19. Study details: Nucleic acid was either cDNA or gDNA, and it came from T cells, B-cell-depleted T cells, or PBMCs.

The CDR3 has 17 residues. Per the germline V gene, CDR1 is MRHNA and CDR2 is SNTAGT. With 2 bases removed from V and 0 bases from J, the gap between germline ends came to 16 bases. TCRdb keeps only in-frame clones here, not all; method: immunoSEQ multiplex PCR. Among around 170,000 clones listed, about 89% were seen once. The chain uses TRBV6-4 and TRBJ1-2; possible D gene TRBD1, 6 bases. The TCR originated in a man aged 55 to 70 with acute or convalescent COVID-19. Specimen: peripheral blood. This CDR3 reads CASSDPWTARANYGYTF. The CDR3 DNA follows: TGTGCCAGCAGTGACCCCTGGACAGCCAGAGCTAACTATGGCTACACCTTC.